Below are 15 T cell receptor beta chains sequenced from a single sample in a study of a mutant IDH1 vaccine in newly diagnosed glioma. For these TCRs, the target antigens are not known. Sequenced by immunoSEQ multiplex PCR; TCRdb stores in-frame clones only, minus some. The table includes 60,000 to 75,000 clones, around 87% detected once. Time point indicated: week 35, safety follow-up. A 20-mer mutant IDH1 peptide at 300 ug was injected subcutaneously with topical imiquimod. The material sequenced was PBMCs, taken from a glioma patient whose treatment included an IDH1 peptide vaccine. The receptors stem from a young man with glioma.

This chain uses TRBV28 with TRBJ1-2; 7 nucleotides match TRBD1. The CDR3 consists of 14 residues. The V gene end was trimmed by 5 bases and the J gene end by 8 bases; junction bases not matched to a gene: 11. Germline V gene lookup returns CDR1 MDHEN and CDR2 SYDVKM. The CDR3 DNA sequence: TGTGCCAGCAGTCCCCACGACAGGGTTAGAGGCTACACCTTC. Protein product: CASSPHDRVRGYTF.

The chain links TRBV6-1 to TRBJ2-5; TRBD2 matches 8 bases. Germline loops: CDR1 MNHNS, CDR2 SASEGT. Trimming at V came to 1 base and at J to 0 bases, leaving 4 bases not matched to a gene. This CDR3 comprises 16 residues. The CDR3 is CASSEGLARYQETQYF. The DNA for the CDR3 is TGTGCCAGCAGTGAAGGACTAGCGCGGTACCAAGAGACCCAGTACTTC.

The V call is TRBV28, the J call TRBJ1-6, with D unclear. In germline, CDR1 is MDHEN, CDR2 SYDVKM. V lost 6 bases and J 7 bases, leaving 16 bases between the germline ends. CDR3 length: 15 amino acids. This chain's CDR3 is CASRLSGVVNSPLHF. The DNA for the CDR3 is TGTGCCAGCAGGCTAAGTGGAGTAGTCAATTCACCCCTCCACTTT. Full variable domain (remainder filled in from reference TRBV28 and TRBJ1-6): DVKVTQSSRYLVKRTGEKVFLECVQDMDHENMFWYRQDPGLGLRLIYFSYDVKMKEKGDIPEGYSVSREKKERFSLILESASTNQTSMYLCASRLSGVVNSPLHFGNGTRLTVT.

This sequence joins TRBV4-1 and TRBJ1-5, with 7 bases aligning to TRBD1. The germline gives CDR1 MGHRA, CDR2 YSYEKL. The CDR3 runs 15 residues. The V and J ends lost 4 bases and 7 bases, in that order; junction bases with no gene match: 10. The CDR3 sequence is CASSLRQGVNQPQHF. As DNA, the CDR3 is TGCGCCAGCAGCCTAAGACAGGGAGTTAACCAGCCCCAGCATTTT.

This chain uses TRBV7-2 with TRBJ2-5; TRBD1 matches at 9 bases. The germline V gene has CDR1 SGHTA and CDR2 FQGNSA. After removal of 3 bases from V and 2 bases from J, the junction contained 10 bases not matched to a gene. The CDR3 loop spans 17 amino acids. CDR3 in amino acids: CASSLGGQGNIQETQYF. CDR3 bases: TGTGCCAGCAGCTTGGGGGGACAGGGAAACATACAAGAGACCCAGTACTTC.

This sequence joins TRBV5-1 and TRBJ1-2; tentatively, D is TRBD1 (6 bases). CDR1 is SGHRS, CDR2 YFSETQ, per germline. Trimming stripped 5 bases from V and 4 bases from J, with 15 bases between. The CDR3 runs 14 residues. CDR3 sequence: CASRLDRDTYGYTF. CDR3 bases: TGCGCCAGCAGATTAGACCGGGACACCTATGGCTACACCTTC.

The genes are TRBV28 and TRBJ2-1; D tentatively fits TRBD1 or TRBD2 (5 bases each). The CDR3 spans 16 residues. In germline, CDR1 is MDHEN, CDR2 SYDVKM. V lost 9 bases and J 3 bases, leaving 21 bases between the germline ends. For the CDR3, the DNA is TGTGCCAGTACCGCCGGGGCAGCGCACTTCTACAATGAGCAGTTCTTC. It specifies CASTAGAAHFYNEQFF.

This chain joins TRBV19 and TRBJ1-1; TRBD1 matches 8 bases. V was pared by 9 bases and J by 2 bases, with 5 bases of the junction left unmatched. This CDR3 is built from 13 residues. The germline V gene has CDR1 LNHDA and CDR2 SQIVND (reference sequence). The CDR3 coding sequence is TGTGCCAGCCGGGACAGGATCAACACTGAAGCTTTCTTT. Translation: CASRDRINTEAFF.

The V and J genes are TRBV5-1 and TRBJ1-6; D is ambiguous. V was clipped by 0 bases and J by 2 bases, with 12 bases between them. The germline CDR1 and CDR2 sequences are SGHRS and YFSETQ. This CDR3 region has 17 residues. CDR3 bases: TGCGCCAGCAGCTTGGGAGTGGGTGGCACCTATAATTCACCCCTCCACTTT. It specifies CASSLGVGGTYNSPLHF.

The chain recombines TRBV6-6 with TRBJ2-5; possibly TRBD1 for D (6 bases). Trimming removed 1 base at V and 1 base at J, with 7 bases between. This CDR3 region has 14 residues. Germline loops: CDR1 MNHNY, CDR2 SVGAGI (reference sequence). The CDR3 here is CASSYWTVQETQYF. Here the CDR3 DNA reads TGTGCCAGCAGTTACTGGACAGTCCAAGAGACCCAGTACTTC.

V and J are TRBV4-1 and TRBJ2-3; no clear D. The length of the CDR3 is 16 residues. Germline lookup yields CDR1 MGHRA and CDR2 YSYEKL. Trimming left V 0 bases short and J 1 base short, with 11 bases between. Written as DNA, the CDR3 is TGCGCCAGCAGCCAAGAAGTCGTGCTTCGCACAGATACGCAGTATTTT. Its translation: CASSQEVVLRTDTQYF.

This clone was recorded once. The chain is built from TRBV27 and TRBJ1-5; D is undetermined. V was trimmed by 8 bases and J by 4 bases, leaving 12 bases between them. In germline, CDR1 is MNHEY, CDR2 SMNVEV (reference sequence). This CDR3 has 13 amino acids. The CDR3 reads CASQDGLNQPQHF. CDR3 sequence (DNA): TGTGCCAGCCAAGACGGTCTAAATCAGCCCCAGCATTTT.

The chain joins TRBV6-6 to TRBJ1-1; tentatively, D is TRBD1 (5 bases). V was clipped by 9 bases and J by 2 bases, with 13 bases between them. Germline V gives CDR1 MNHNY, CDR2 SVGAGI (reference sequence). The CDR3 runs 13 residues. The CDR3 nucleotides read TGTGCCAGTGTGAGGGGCACCAACACTGAAGCTTTCTTT. This translates into CASVRGTNTEAFF.

This chain joins TRBV2 and TRBJ1-2; D not certain. Trimming removed 7 bases from V and 7 bases from J, with 10 bases in between. CDR1 SNHLY and CDR2 FYNNEI come from the germline V gene. The CDR3 is 11 residues long. CDR3 nucleotides: TGTGCCAGCAAGACCTCCTTTGGCTACACCTTC. Translating gives CASKTSFGYTF.

Written as DNA, the CDR3 is TGCGCCAGCTCCTCGACAGGGATGAACACTGAAGCTTTCTTT. It yields the protein CASSSTGMNTEAFF. This rearrangement joins TRBV5-1 to TRBJ1-1, with 7 bases matching TRBD1. This CDR3 has 14 amino acids. Germline CDR1 and CDR2: SGHRS and YFSETQ. V lost 7 bases, J lost 0 bases, and 6 bases stayed unmatched.